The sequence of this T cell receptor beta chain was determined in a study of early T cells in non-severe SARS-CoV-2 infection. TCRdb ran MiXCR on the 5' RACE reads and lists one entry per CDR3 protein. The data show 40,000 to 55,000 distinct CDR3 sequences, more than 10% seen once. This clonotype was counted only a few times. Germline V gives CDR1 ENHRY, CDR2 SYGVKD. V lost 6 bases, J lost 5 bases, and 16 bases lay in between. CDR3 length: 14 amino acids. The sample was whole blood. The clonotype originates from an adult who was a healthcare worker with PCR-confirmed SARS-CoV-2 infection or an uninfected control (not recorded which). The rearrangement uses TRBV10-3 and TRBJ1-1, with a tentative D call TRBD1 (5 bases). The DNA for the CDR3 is TGTGCCATCAGCCCGGGACTTGAGAAGACTGAAGCTTTCTTT. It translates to CAISPGLEKTEAFF.